This T cell receptor (beta chain) was documented in a study of identical twins. A universal primer site was created by template switching, with the cDNA bearing unique molecular identifiers. One entry per CDR3 protein results from TCRdb running MiXCR on the 5' RACE reads. Of roughly 1.6 million distinct CDR3 sequences listed, under 35% were seen once; the top ten hold 0.27%. Healthy Caucasians supplied all donations. This clonotype appeared a few times. The antigen is not known. The germline gives CDR1 DFQATT, CDR2 SNEGSKA (reference sequence). This CDR3 comprises 17 residues. V dropped 1 base and J dropped 0 bases, with 18 bases sitting between them. Regarding the study as a whole: Weaker excess twin sharing was seen among beta out-of-frame sequences. The authors drew conclusions from cross-sectional statistical analysis rather than following the same donors.

Sample: cord blood. The chain is built from TRBV20-1 and TRBJ2-5; weak D call: TRBD2 (5 bases). The receptor comes from a newborn girl in good health. CDR3 nucleotides: TGCAGTGCTAGAGGTAGTCCAAGGCGAGGGTACCAAGAGACCCAGTACTTC. It yields the protein CSARGSPRRGYQETQYF.